This TCR beta chain was sequenced in a study of metastatic and nonmetastatic thyroid tumors. About the research overall: Blood and tumor or nodule tissue repertoires from malignant and benign thyroid patients were compared.

The CDR3 runs 15 residues. V was clipped by 4 bases and J by 6 bases, with 18 bases between them. In germline, CDR1 is LNHDA, CDR2 SQIVND (reference sequence). No treatment of any kind had been given to any patient before thyroid surgery. Via MiXCR, TCRdb re-called the PCR reads. The sample yields about 85,000 clones, 8.6% seen once. The sequence was collected from a female donor with papillary thyroid cancer or a benign thyroid nodule (not recorded which). Some clones in this sample may be carry-over from other donors' samples. The rearrangement links TRBV19 to TRBJ1-2; D not certain. The sequencing sample was made of blood. The CDR3 DNA is TGTGCCAGTAGTAACCCGAACCCGGGTAATCATGGCTACACCTTC. This sequence encodes CASSNPNPGNHGYTF.